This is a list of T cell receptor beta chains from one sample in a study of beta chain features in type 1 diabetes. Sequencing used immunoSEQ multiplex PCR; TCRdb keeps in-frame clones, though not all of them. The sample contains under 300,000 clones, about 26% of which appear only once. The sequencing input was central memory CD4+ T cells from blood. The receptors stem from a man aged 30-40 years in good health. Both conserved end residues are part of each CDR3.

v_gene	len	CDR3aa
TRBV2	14	CASSRDGGEDTQYF
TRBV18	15	CASSSQGAPYNEQFF
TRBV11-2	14	CASSLYRNSYEQYF
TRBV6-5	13	CASTVAGTDTQYF
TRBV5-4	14	CASSLVGTQETQYF
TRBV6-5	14	CASSQGQFRETQYF
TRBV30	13	CAWRKDRNQPQHF
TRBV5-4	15	CASSFRGITTDTQYF
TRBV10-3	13	CAAGGGLNQPQHF
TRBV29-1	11	CSAQGVYGYTF
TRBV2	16	CASRKPVQIFTREQYF
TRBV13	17	CASSRLPPTSGSNEQFF
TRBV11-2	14	CASSTSGGLNEQFF
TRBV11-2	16	CASSSHRTSGADTQYF
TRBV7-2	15	CASSFGALVGETQYF
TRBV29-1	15	CSVVPGAINTGELFF
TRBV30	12	CAWSVYNEKLFF
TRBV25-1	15	CASSDRSRLTDTQYF
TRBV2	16	CAITLGGLASRNEQFF
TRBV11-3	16	CASSPVTSGKPYEQYF
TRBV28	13	CAIQGASTDTQYF
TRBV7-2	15	CASSFGLAEYNEQFF
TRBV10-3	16	CAISAPTRSGANVLTF
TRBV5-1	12	CASSLGLDEQYF
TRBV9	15	CASSADPGHPNEQFF
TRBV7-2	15	CASSRGAMGIDTQYF
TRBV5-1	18	CASSTLSSGRAANNEQFF
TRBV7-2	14	CASSPYRATAKQFF
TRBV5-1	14	CASRLGTANTEAFF
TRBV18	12	CASSPYNTEAFF
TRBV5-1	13	CASSLRGSDTQYF
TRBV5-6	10	CASSSNEQYF